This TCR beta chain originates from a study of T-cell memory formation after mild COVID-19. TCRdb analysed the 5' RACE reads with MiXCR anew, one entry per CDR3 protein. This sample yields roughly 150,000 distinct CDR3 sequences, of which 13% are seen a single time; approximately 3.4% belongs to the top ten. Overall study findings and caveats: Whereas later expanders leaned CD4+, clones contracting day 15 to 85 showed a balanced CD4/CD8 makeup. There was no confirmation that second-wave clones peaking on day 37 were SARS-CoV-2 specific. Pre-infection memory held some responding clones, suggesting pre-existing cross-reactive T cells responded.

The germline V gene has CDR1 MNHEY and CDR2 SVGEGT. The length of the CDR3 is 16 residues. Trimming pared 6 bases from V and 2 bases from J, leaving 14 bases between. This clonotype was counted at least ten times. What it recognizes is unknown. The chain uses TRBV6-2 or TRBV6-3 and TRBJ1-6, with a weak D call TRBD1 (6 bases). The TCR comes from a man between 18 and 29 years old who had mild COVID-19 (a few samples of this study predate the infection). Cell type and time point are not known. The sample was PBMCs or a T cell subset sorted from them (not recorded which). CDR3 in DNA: TGTGCCAGCAGGCTCGGACAGACCGCCTATAATTCACCCCTCCACTTT. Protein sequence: CASRLGQTAYNSPLHF.